The next 31 T cell receptor beta chains were all read from a single sample in a study of T cell changes during pregnancy in multiple sclerosis. The data were produced by immunoSEQ multiplex PCR, yet TCRdb's version contains in-frame clones alone and is incomplete. Of tens of thousands of clones listed, around 92% are singletons. This sample comprised CD4+ T cells from peripheral blood mononuclear cells, obtained in the second trimester of pregnancy. These TCRs come from a female donor with multiple sclerosis, enrolled in a pregnancy study.

Here the CDR3 DNA reads TGTGCCAGCAGCTTAGTGGGGGCTAGCGGGAGCGGGGGCACAGATACGCAGTATTTT. It is translated as CASSLVGASGSGGTDTQYF. V is TRBV7-6 and J is TRBJ2-3, with 10 bases that match TRBD2. CDR3 length: 19 residues. J lost 1 base, V lost 1 base, and 11 bases had no gene match. Germline V gives CDR1 SGHVS, CDR2 FNYEAQ.

The chain employs TRBV7-9 and TRBJ1-5; D call uncertain. Trimming removed 5 bases from V and 2 bases from J, with 13 bases in between. Germline V lookup: CDR1 SEHNR, CDR2 FQNEAQ (reference sequence). The CDR3 runs to 15 residues. The CDR3 DNA is TGTGCCAGCAGCCAAGGACTCCGGGGCAATCAGCCCCAGCATTTT. It codes for CASSQGLRGNQPQHF. Using reference TRBV7-9 and TRBJ1-5 for the parts outside the CDR3, the full variable domain is DTGVSQNPRHKITKRGQNVTFRCDPISEHNRLYWYRQTLGQGPEFLTYFQNEAQLEKSRLLSDRFSAERPKGSFSTLEIQRTEQGDSAMYLCASSQGLRGNQPQHFGDGTRLSIL.

The CDR3, as DNA: TGCGCCAGCAACCCAGGCAGTCCGACGGATACGCAGTATTTT. Translating gives CASNPGSPTDTQYF. The chain carries TRBV5-1 and TRBJ2-3, with D hard to call. Trimming removed 6 bases from V and 6 bases from J, with 17 bases in between. The CDR3 length is 14 residues. Per germline, CDR1 SGHRS and CDR2 YFSETQ.

The rearrangement joins TRBV5-8 to TRBJ1-1; a possible D gene is TRBD1 (6 bases). The CDR3 covers 16 residues. The germline V gene has CDR1 SGHTS and CDR2 YDEGEE. V lost 3 bases and J lost 0, with 15 bases in between. The chain's CDR3 is CASSSSLWGLNTEAFF. The CDR3 DNA reads TGTGCCAGCAGCTCGTCGCTATGGGGGCTGAACACTGAAGCTTTCTTT.

V and J are TRBV14 and TRBJ2-2, with D unresolved. Trimming cost V 0 bases and J 7 bases, with 9 bases left between them. CDR3 length: 14 residues. Germline V gene sequence: CDR1 SGHDN, CDR2 FVKESK. DNA for the CDR3: TGTGCCAGCAGCCAAGAAGTGCGGAACGGGGAGCTGTTTTTT. This translates into CASSQEVRNGELFF.

The V and J genes are TRBV14 and TRBJ2-1; 9 nucleotides line up with TRBD1. Trimming removed 6 bases from V and 7 bases from J; junction bases left unmatched: 4. CDR3 length equals 13 residues. Germline V lookup: CDR1 SGHDN, CDR2 FVKESK. The CDR3 is CASRGQGENEQFF. The CDR3 nucleotides are TGTGCCAGCAGGGGACAGGGTGAAAATGAGCAGTTCTTC.

The chain is built from TRBV7-3 and TRBJ2-2; D may be TRBD1 (5 bases). CDR3 length: 13 amino acids. The V gene's germline CDR1 is SGHTA and CDR2 FQGTGA. Trimming shortened V by 3 bases and J by 5 bases, and 7 bases separated the two germline ends. The CDR3: CASSLYRTGELFF. The CDR3 DNA reads as TGTGCCAGCAGCTTGTACAGGACCGGGGAGCTGTTTTTT.

The chain links TRBV27 to TRBJ1-4; D perhaps matches TRBD1 (5 bases). Germline CDR1 MNHEY, CDR2 SMNVEV (reference sequence). The CDR3 loop spans 14 amino acids. Trimming left V 4 bases short and J 8 bases short, with 14 bases between. CDR3 DNA sequence: TGTGCCAGCAGTTCGGCAGGGTTATGGGAAAAACTGTTTTTT. It encodes CASSSAGLWEKLFF.

This clone has only one observation. V usage is TRBV6-1 and J usage is TRBJ1-2, with D perhaps TRBD1 (6 bases). This CDR3 contains 14 residues. The germline V and J ends were trimmed by 3 bases and 5 bases, with 13 bases remaining between them. CDR1 MNHNS and CDR2 SASEGT come from the germline V gene. The CDR3 DNA sequence: TGTGCCAGCAGTGATAGCGGGACATCATATGGCTACACCTTC. It is translated as CASSDSGTSYGYTF.

This chain connects TRBV7-2 to TRBJ1-4; tentative D call: TRBD1 (6 bases). Germline V gene lookup returns CDR1 SGHTA and CDR2 FQGNSA. There are 14 residues in the CDR3. Trimming removed 5 bases at V and 4 bases at J, with 11 bases between. The CDR3 bases are TGTGCCAGCAGCGCAGGACAGATTAATGAAAAACTGTTTTTT. Encoded protein: CASSAGQINEKLFF.

This clone came up a few times. The V gene is TRBV28, the J gene TRBJ1-1; D is unclear. The germline V and J ends were trimmed by 1 base and 6 bases, with 6 bases remaining between them. CDR3 length: 12 residues. CDR1 and CDR2 (germline): MDHEN, SYDVKM. The CDR3, as DNA: TGTGCCAGCAGTTTATACGGGGCTGAAGCTTTCTTT. Translating it yields CASSLYGAEAFF.

The chain recombines TRBV2 with TRBJ2-2; D is uncertain. Looked up from germline, CDR1 is SNHLY and CDR2 is FYNNEI. CDR3 length: 15 residues. Trimming stripped 4 bases from V and 4 bases from J, with 13 bases between. This CDR3 reads CASSVTMRGTGELFF. The CDR3 coding sequence is TGTGCCAGCAGTGTGACCATGCGCGGCACCGGGGAGCTGTTTTTT.

The gene calls are TRBV18 and TRBJ1-1; D remains unclear. Trimming removed 6 bases at V and 7 bases at J, with 21 bases between. Germline V gene sequence: CDR1 KGHSH, CDR2 LQKENI. The CDR3 totals 15 residues. CDR3 sequence: CASSRDKAGVGEAFF. The DNA for the CDR3 is TGTGCCAGCTCGAGAGATAAAGCCGGGGTAGGTGAAGCTTTCTTT.

The chain couples TRBV28 to TRBJ1-5, with D possibly TRBD1 on 6 matching bases. The CDR3 covers 17 residues. With 5 bases removed from V and 2 bases from J, the gap between germline ends came to 19 bases. From germline, CDR1 is MDHEN and CDR2 SYDVKM. The CDR3 here is CASSPIYDRLGNQPQHF. CDR3 nucleotide sequence: TGTGCCAGCAGTCCCATATACGACAGGTTGGGCAATCAGCCCCAGCATTTT.

The V call is TRBV7-8, the J call TRBJ2-1, with D hard to call. This CDR3 has 12 residues. Trimming stripped 7 bases from V and 6 bases from J, with 10 bases between. Looked up from germline, CDR1 is SGHVS and CDR2 is FQNEAQ. In DNA form, the CDR3 reads TGTGCCAGCACCGGTTCCGGCAATGAGCAGTTCTTC. It translates to CASTGSGNEQFF.

The DNA for the CDR3 is TGTGCCAGCAGCCATGGGACTAGCACGGGTCTAGGTGAAGAGACCCAGTACTTC. Encoded protein: CASSHGTSTGLGEETQYF. This chain uses TRBV4-2 with TRBJ2-5; 9 bases fit TRBD2. The CDR3 runs 18 residues. Trimming at V came to 3 bases and at J to 3 bases, leaving 14 bases not matched to a gene. The germline V gene encodes CDR1 LGHNA and CDR2 YNFKEQ.

Only one count was recorded for this clone. The V call is TRBV5-1, the J call TRBJ1-6; D is ambiguous. The CDR3 is 14 residues long. CDR1 and CDR2 (germline): SGHRS, YFSETQ. Trimming shortened V by 0 bases and J by 9 bases, and 10 bases separated the two germline ends. The CDR3 reads CASSLGLEGSPLHF. As DNA, the CDR3 is TGCGCCAGCAGCTTGGGCTTGGAGGGTTCACCCCTCCACTTT. Full variable domain (missing parts from reference TRBV5-1 and TRBJ1-6): KAGVTQTPRYLIKTRGQQVTLSCSPISGHRSVSWYQQTPGQGLQFLFEYFSETQRNKGNFPGRFSGRQFSNSRSEMNVSTLELGDSALYLCASSLGLEGSPLHFGNGTRLTVT.

The V call is TRBV6-5, the J call TRBJ1-5; TRBD1 matches 7 bases. CDR1 and CDR2 (germline): MNHEY, SVGAGI. The V segment lost 5 bases and the J segment 10 bases; nucleotides outside the gene matches: 8. The length of the CDR3 is 13 residues. This chain's CDR3 is CASSNPGQSPQHF. The CDR3 nucleotides read TGTGCCAGCAGTAACCCGGGACAGTCCCCCCAGCATTTT.

The sample holds one count of this clone. The chain joins TRBV19 to TRBJ1-5, with unresolved D. With 5 bases removed from V and 0 bases from J, the gap between germline ends came to 11 bases. CDR3 length equals 15 residues. CDR1 and CDR2 (germline): LNHDA, SQIVND (reference sequence). In nucleotides, the CDR3 is TGTGCCAGTAGTGAGCAGACTCCTAGCAATCAGCCCCAGCATTTT. It specifies CASSEQTPSNQPQHF.

The chain combines TRBV11-2 with TRBJ1-6; a weak D match, TRBD1 (6 bases). Germline CDR1 reads SGHAT; CDR2 reads FQNNGV. Trimming removed 4 bases from V and 9 bases from J, with 10 bases in between. The CDR3 spans 13 residues. The CDR3 coding sequence is TGTGCCAGCAGCTGGGAAGGGGGTTCACCCCTCCACTTT. This translates into CASSWEGGSPLHF.

The rearrangement links TRBV28 to TRBJ1-2, with a tentative D call TRBD1 (6 bases). The germline gives CDR1 MDHEN, CDR2 SYDVKM. Trimming shortened V by 5 bases and J by 4 bases, and 17 bases separated the two germline ends. CDR3 size: 15 residues. This chain's CDR3 is CASSPPPGHSYGYTF. The CDR3 coding sequence is TGTGCCAGCAGTCCTCCCCCGGGACACAGCTATGGCTACACCTTC.

The chain is built from TRBV28 and TRBJ1-1; tentative D call: TRBD1 (6 bases). From germline, CDR1 is MDHEN and CDR2 SYDVKM. With 0 bases removed from V and 8 bases from J, the gap between germline ends came to 19 bases. This CDR3 has 16 residues. The CDR3, as DNA: TGTGCCAGCAGTTTATGGGGCAGGGCCGAAGGGGGAGAAGCTTTCTTT. Its protein product is CASSLWGRAEGGEAFF.

The chain combines TRBV28 with TRBJ2-3; 7 positions agree with TRBD1. The V gene end was trimmed by 5 bases and the J gene end by 3 bases; junction bases not matched to a gene: 14. Germline V lookup: CDR1 MDHEN, CDR2 SYDVKM. This CDR3 contains 17 residues. The CDR3 region has the DNA TGTGCCAGCAGTACGGGACAGCCCTTGAGGGTTACAGATACGCAGTATTTT. The encoded protein is CASSTGQPLRVTDTQYF.

This clone was counted only a few times. The J gene is TRBJ2-3, the V gene TRBV7-2; weak D call: TRBD2 (5 bases). V was trimmed by 1 base and J by 0 bases, leaving 8 bases between them. Germline assignment: CDR1 SGHTA and CDR2 FQGNSA. CDR3 length equals 15 residues. The DNA of the CDR3 is TGTGCCAGCAGCTTAGTCGGCGGGAGCACAGATACGCAGTATTTT. Its translation: CASSLVGGSTDTQYF.

The chain is built from TRBV15 and TRBJ1-6, with 8 positions matching TRBD1. The CDR3 runs to 16 residues. V lost 0 bases, J lost 7 bases, and 5 bases stayed unmatched. Germline V lookup: CDR1 LNHNV, CDR2 YYDKDF (reference sequence). Here the CDR3 reads CATSRDQPGGNSPLHF. CDR3 nucleotide sequence: TGTGCCACCAGCAGAGATCAGCCAGGGGGCAATTCACCCCTCCACTTT. Full variable domain (remainder filled in from reference TRBV15 and TRBJ1-6): DAMVIQNPRYQVTQFGKPVTLSCSQTLNHNVMYWYQQKSSQAPKLLFHYYDKDFNNEADTPDNFQSRRPNTSFCFLDIRSPGLGDTAMYLCATSRDQPGGNSPLHFGNGTRLTVT.

V is TRBV7-8 and J is TRBJ2-7; D is possibly TRBD1 (6 bases). Germline CDR1 reads SGHVS; CDR2 reads FQNEAQ. V lost 1 base to trimming and J lost 3 bases, with 10 bases between them. The CDR3 length is 14 residues. The CDR3 reads CASSLGHRDYEQYF. The CDR3 coding sequence is TGTGCCAGCAGCTTAGGCCACAGGGACTACGAGCAGTACTTC.

The chain employs TRBV29-1 and TRBJ1-1; D gene unclear. This CDR3 spans 11 amino acids. The V end lost 4 bases, the J end lost 4 bases, and 7 bases lay between the germline ends. Germline lookup yields CDR1 SQVTM and CDR2 ANQGSEA. This CDR3 is CSVVVGTEAFF. Written as DNA, the CDR3 is TGCAGCGTTGTAGTTGGCACTGAAGCTTTCTTT.

The chain carries TRBV5-1 and TRBJ2-7, with 7 nucleotides matching TRBD1. Unmatched junction bases numbered 5, after V lost 0 bases and J lost 5 bases. This CDR3 region has 14 residues. Germline V lookup: CDR1 SGHRS, CDR2 YFSETQ. CDR3 DNA: TGCGCCAGCAGCTTGGAACGACAGGGCAACGAGCAGTACTTC. It is translated as CASSLERQGNEQYF.

The V and J genes are TRBV6-1 and TRBJ2-7, with D perhaps TRBD1 (5 bases). The CDR3 extends over 14 amino acids. Per the germline V gene, CDR1 is MNHNS and CDR2 is SASEGT. V was clipped by 0 bases and J by 2 bases, with 8 bases between them. The chain's CDR3 is CASSEAPGPYEQYF. CDR3 DNA: TGTGCCAGCAGTGAAGCGCCAGGGCCCTACGAGCAGTACTTC.

The rearrangement joins TRBV5-5 to TRBJ2-4, with 11 bases identical to TRBD2. This CDR3 region has 19 residues. The germline V gene has CDR1 SGHKS and CDR2 YYEKEE (reference sequence). The junction had 8 bases not matched to a gene; V was cut back by 0 bases and J by 0 bases. CDR3 DNA sequence: TGTGCCAGCAGCTTGGTTGTAGCGGGGGGGCTGGGAGCCAAAAACATTCAGTACTTC. Translating gives CASSLVVAGGLGAKNIQYF.

The chain recombines TRBV5-5 with TRBJ2-7; D call uncertain. CDR3 length: 12 amino acids. V was shortened by 4 bases and J by 1 base, with 6 bases between the two germline ends. From germline, CDR1 is SGHKS and CDR2 YYEKEE (reference sequence). The CDR3 DNA follows: TGTGCCAGCAGCATTATATCCTACGAGCAGTACTTC. This gives the protein CASSIISYEQYF. The full variable domain, its missing parts supplied by reference TRBV5-5 and TRBJ2-7, is DAGVTQSPTHLIKTRGQQVTLRCSPISGHKSVSWYQQVLGQGPQFIFQYYEKEERGRGNFPDRFSARQFPNYSSELNVNALLLGDSALYLCASSIISYEQYFGPGTRLTVT.